The 18 T cell receptor beta chains presented below share a single source sample, sequenced in a study of blood T cell repertoires in COVID-19. Repertoires were generated with immunoSEQ multiplex PCR, while TCRdb's copy carries only in-frame clones and drops some. The table includes about 180,000 clones, roughly 77% detected once. Sequenced sample: peripheral blood. The receptors come from a woman of 80 years or more with COVID-19, enrolled during active disease.

V gene TRBV10-3 combines with J gene TRBJ2-7; TRBD2 might be the D (6 bases). Trimming stripped 10 bases from V and 2 bases from J, with 12 bases between. This CDR3 spans 12 amino acids. The germline CDR1 and CDR2 sequences are ENHRY and SYGVKD. CDR3 residues: CATGTETYEQYF. The CDR3 nucleotides read TGTGCCACTGGGACTGAGACCTACGAGCAGTACTTC.

V gene TRBV15 combines with J gene TRBJ2-7, with D possibly TRBD2 on 5 matching bases. Germline assignment: CDR1 LNHNV and CDR2 YYDKDF (reference sequence). The CDR3 sequence is 15 residues long. V lost 5 bases to trimming and J lost 2 bases, with 16 bases between them. The CDR3 DNA is TGTGCCACCAGCCGCGGAAGCGAGACTACCTACGAGCAGTACTTC. It translates to CATSRGSETTYEQYF.

CDR3 amino acids: CASSSARDRSLYGYTF. The CDR3 nucleotides read TGTGCCAGCAGCTCCGCCCGGGACAGATCTCTCTATGGCTACACCTTC. The rearrangement links TRBV28 to TRBJ1-2, with 7 bases matching TRBD1. V lost 6 bases and J lost 4; bases outside the gene matches: 14. Germline V gene data show CDR1 as MDHEN and CDR2 as SYDVKM. The CDR3 is 16 residues long.

The V gene is TRBV7-2, the J gene TRBJ1-6; weak D call: TRBD1 (6 bases). This CDR3 has 17 amino acids. Trimming stripped 3 bases from V and 10 bases from J, with 22 bases between. Germline V lookup: CDR1 SGHTA, CDR2 FQGNSA. In DNA, the CDR3 is TGTGCCAGCAGCTTCATAGGGGGTTTTGGGGTCTGGTCACCCCTCCACTTT. Translation: CASSFIGGFGVWSPLHF. The whole variable domain, filled in from reference TRBV7-2 and TRBJ1-6, reads GAGVSQSPSNKVTEKGKDVELRCDPISGHTALYWYRQSLGQGLEFLIYFQGNSAPDKSGLPSDRFSAERTGGSVSTLTIQRTQQEDSAVYLCASSFIGGFGVWSPLHFGNGTRLTVT.

Here the CDR3 reads CASSQDWTSYSEQYF. As DNA, the CDR3 is TGTGCCAGCAGCCAAGATTGGACTAGCTACAGCGAGCAGTACTTC. The rearrangement links TRBV4-2 to TRBJ2-7, with 8 bases lining up with TRBD2. The CDR3 is made up of 15 amino acids. The V and J ends lost 0 bases and 6 bases, in that order; junction bases with no gene match: 7. From germline, CDR1 is LGHNA and CDR2 YNFKEQ.

V usage is TRBV2 and J usage is TRBJ1-2; tentatively, D is TRBD1 (6 bases). CDR1 SNHLY and CDR2 FYNNEI come from the germline V gene. This CDR3 contains 14 residues. Between the trimmed V and J ends, which lost 6 bases and 4 bases, there was a span of 15 bases. The CDR3 loop reads CASSPGGALYGYTF. In DNA form, the CDR3 reads TGTGCCAGCAGCCCCGGGGGGGCCCTCTATGGCTACACCTTC. The variable domain in full, completed from reference TRBV2 and TRBJ1-2, reads EPEVTQTPSHQVTQMGQEVILRCVPISNHLYFYWYRQILGQKVEFLVSFYNNEISEKSEIFDDQFSVERPDGSNFTLKIRSTKLEDSAMYFCASSPGGALYGYTFGSGTRLTVV.

This clone was picked up a small number of times. The gene calls are TRBV5-6 and TRBJ1-2, with 10 bases that match TRBD1. Germline CDR1 is SGHDT and CDR2 is YYEEEE. Trimming cost V 4 bases and J 5 bases; bases outside gene matches: 8. The CDR3 has 15 residues. CDR3 sequence (DNA): TGTGCCAGCAGCGCGCCGGGACAGGGGCTTTATGGCTACACCTTC. It translates to CASSAPGQGLYGYTF.

V usage is TRBV19 and J usage is TRBJ1-5, with D perhaps matching TRBD1 (5 bases). The germline V and J ends were trimmed by 3 bases and 4 bases, with 10 bases remaining between them. The V gene's germline CDR1 is LNHDA and CDR2 SQIVND (reference sequence). CDR3 length: 14 amino acids. CDR3 nucleotides: TGTGCCAGTAGTATCACTTCAGGGAATCAGCCCCAGCATTTT. This codes for CASSITSGNQPQHF.

V gene TRBV6-5 combines with J gene TRBJ2-7; 12 bases line up with TRBD2. V lost 10 bases to trimming and J lost 4 bases; unmatched junction nucleotides: 5. Per germline, CDR1 MNHEY and CDR2 SVGAGI. The CDR3 extends over 13 amino acids. The CDR3 protein is CATRTSGTYEQYF. Written as DNA, the CDR3 is TGTGCCACCAGGACTAGCGGGACGTACGAGCAGTACTTC.

The chain uses TRBV7-9 and TRBJ1-5; D perhaps matches TRBD1 (5 bases). CDR1 SEHNR and CDR2 FQNEAQ come from the germline V gene (reference sequence). The CDR3 is made up of 14 amino acids. The ends were cut back, 5 bases at V and 0 bases at J, with 8 bases in the middle. The CDR3 nucleotides are TGTGCCAGCAGCCAGACAGATAGCAATCAGCCCCAGCATTTT. Amino acids: CASSQTDSNQPQHF.

This chain connects TRBV2 to TRBJ1-2; weak D call: TRBD1 (5 bases). This CDR3 has 12 residues. Trimming left V 4 bases short and J 11 bases short, with 14 bases between. Per the germline V gene, CDR1 is SNHLY and CDR2 is FYNNEI. Here the CDR3 DNA reads TGTGCCAGCAGTGGTCAGGGTAGAGGATACACCTTC. It encodes CASSGQGRGYTF.

The sample holds a few counts of this clone. The CDR3 reads CASSRDRSYYGYTF. Here the CDR3 DNA reads TGTGCCAGCTCCCGGGACAGGAGCTACTATGGCTACACCTTC. The gene calls are TRBV18 and TRBJ1-2; 8 nucleotides align to TRBD1. CDR3 length: 14 amino acids. Germline assignment: CDR1 KGHSH and CDR2 LQKENI. J was trimmed by 3 bases and V by 6 bases; bases with no gene match: 6.

This clone was found a few times. The V gene is TRBV29-1, the J gene TRBJ2-1, with D uncertain. Germline CDR1 and CDR2: SQVTM and ANQGSEA. The CDR3 is made up of 10 amino acids. V shed 4 bases and J shed 8 bases, with 6 bases lying between them. The DNA of the CDR3 is TGCAGCGTTGTCGACTATGAGCAGTTCTTC. Its protein product is CSVVDYEQFF.

The chain carries TRBV15 and TRBJ2-7, with 8 nucleotides matching TRBD2. CDR3 size: 15 residues. The germline CDR1 and CDR2 sequences are LNHNV and YYDKDF (reference sequence). J gave up 4 bases and V 4 bases, and 9 bases lay outside the gene matches. DNA of the CDR3: TGTGCCACCAGCACCCCCGGGACTAGAAATTACGAGCAGTACTTC. Encoded protein: CATSTPGTRNYEQYF.

This chain connects TRBV14 to TRBJ1-1; weak D call: TRBD1 (6 bases). V was cut by 0 bases and J by 11 bases, with 19 bases left in between. The CDR3 covers 15 residues. Germline V gene sequence: CDR1 SGHDN, CDR2 FVKESK. CDR3 sequence reads: CASSQDPGTRGGAFF. The CDR3 coding sequence is TGTGCCAGCAGCCAAGATCCGGGGACACGGGGCGGGGCTTTCTTT.

The chain uses TRBV19 and TRBJ1-5; D is uncertain. This CDR3 is 15 amino acids long. Germline loops: CDR1 LNHDA, CDR2 SQIVND (reference sequence). The V and J ends lost 1 base and 6 bases respectively, with 13 bases between them. This chain's CDR3 is CASSIVPGLSQPQHF. The DNA for the CDR3 is TGTGCCAGTAGTATAGTACCGGGTTTAAGTCAGCCCCAGCATTTT.

The rearrangement uses TRBV5-5 and TRBJ2-3; TRBD1 aligns across 8 bases. V gave up 4 bases and J gave up 2 bases; unmatched junction bases: 3. The germline V gene encodes CDR1 SGHKS and CDR2 YYEKEE (reference sequence). The CDR3 runs 14 residues. The CDR3 nucleotides read TGTGCCAGCAGCCGGACAGGGAACACAGATACGCAGTATTTT. Its protein is CASSRTGNTDTQYF.

The V call is TRBV27, the J call TRBJ2-3, with 11 bases that match TRBD2. This CDR3 contains 15 residues. Germline trimming cut 6 bases from V and 6 bases from J; bases unmatched to any gene: 8. Germline CDR1 reads MNHEY; CDR2 reads SMNVEV (reference sequence). The CDR3 sequence: CASSQTSGALDTQYF. In DNA form, the CDR3 reads TGTGCCAGCAGCCAGACTAGCGGGGCCTTGGATACGCAGTATTTT.